A single sample gave rise to the 5 T cell receptor beta chains below, sequenced in a study of blood T cell repertoires in COVID-19. Produced via immunoSEQ multiplex PCR; TCRdb's table is partial and in-frame only. The sample records tens of thousands of clones, over 70% being singletons. Material for sequencing was peripheral blood. The receptors derive from a woman in her 70s with acute or convalescent COVID-19.

This rearrangement joins TRBV15 to TRBJ2-7; TRBD2 matches 9 bases. The V gene's germline CDR1 is LNHNV and CDR2 YYDKDF (reference sequence). J was trimmed by 5 bases and V by 5 bases; bases with no gene match: 7. There are 14 residues in the CDR3. The CDR3 sequence is CATSPGTSPHEQYF. The CDR3 DNA follows: TGTGCCACCAGCCCCGGGACTAGCCCCCACGAGCAGTACTTC.

Many counts were recorded for this clone. The chain joins TRBV5-6 to TRBJ2-3; D is unclear. The CDR3 loop spans 13 amino acids. V was cut by 3 bases and J by 3 bases, with 8 bases left in between. Germline CDR1 is SGHDT and CDR2 is YYEEEE. CDR3 protein: CASSSTTTDTQYF. CDR3 bases: TGTGCCAGCAGCTCGACGACAACAGATACGCAGTATTTT.

The V and J genes are TRBV28 and TRBJ1-5, with D maybe TRBD1 (5 bases). Germline CDR1 is MDHEN and CDR2 is SYDVKM. Trimming removed 7 bases from V and 2 bases from J, with 15 bases in between. The CDR3 runs to 15 residues. For the CDR3, the DNA is TGTGCCAGCATTCTCTCGGGAGGGGGCAATCAGCCCCAGCATTTT. This sequence encodes CASILSGGGNQPQHF.

Only one count was recorded for this clone. The chain employs TRBV5-5 and TRBJ1-5; 11 bases are a match to TRBD1. V gave up 4 bases and J gave up 2 bases; unmatched junction bases: 5. There are 16 residues in the CDR3. Looked up from germline, CDR1 is SGHKS and CDR2 is YYEKEE (reference sequence). The CDR3 DNA reads as TGTGCCAGCAGCGTCGGGACAGGGGGTGGCAATCAGCCCCAGCATTTT. Translated: CASSVGTGGGNQPQHF. The full variable domain, in which reference TRBV5-5 and TRBJ1-5 provide the parts outside the CDR3, is DAGVTQSPTHLIKTRGQQVTLRCSPISGHKSVSWYQQVLGQGPQFIFQYYEKEERGRGNFPDRFSARQFPNYSSELNVNALLLGDSALYLCASSVGTGGGNQPQHFGDGTRLSIL.

There are a few counts of this clone. This chain joins TRBV4-2 and TRBJ2-1; TRBD2 matches 9 bases. The CDR3 spans 19 residues. The J segment lost 8 bases and the V segment lost 0 bases, leaving 17 bases of the junction unmatched. CDR1 LGHNA and CDR2 YNFKEQ come from the germline V gene. The CDR3 region has the DNA TGTGCCAGCAGCCAAGATCTTGGTAGCGGGAGCTCTTGGTCCGATGAGCAGTTCTTC. It is translated as CASSQDLGSGSSWSDEQFF.